Detailed here is one T cell receptor beta chain. The antigen remains unidentified. CDR1 is SGHNT, CDR2 YYREEE, per germline (reference sequence). The CDR3 runs to 17 residues. Trimming at V came to 1 base and at J to 1 base, leaving 5 bases not matched to a gene. The sample is drawn from a study of cytomegalovirus exposure and HLA in healthy donors. General study points: Further analysis, carried out later, found HLA-associated TCR beta chains more clonally expanded than equally common other chains. The analysis excluded some indistinguishable V segments, including TRBV6-2 and TRBV6-3. As was reported, the classifier diagnosed cytomegalovirus status with high specificity and sensitivity.

The PCR employed 60 Vbeta primers together with 13 Jbeta primers. Per the authors' pipeline: It was a later analysis that counted 83 million or so unique TCR beta chains, of which 8.5 million to 12 million were shared. Method: immunoSEQ multiplex PCR; TCRdb's copy keeps in-frame clones and lacks some. The V and J calls and clone size come from that table; D and trimming were worked out from the DNA. The data contain 120,000 to 150,000 clones, less than 85% of them singletons. This chain uses TRBV5-4 with TRBJ2-6; 7 bases line up with TRBD1. The sequence was collected from a middle-aged man in good health and CMV-seronegative. Sequencing was performed on PBMCs. This CDR3 reads CASSLWDRLSGANVLTF. CDR3 sequence (DNA): TGTGCCAGCAGCTTGTGGGACAGACTTTCTGGGGCCAACGTCCTGACTTTC.